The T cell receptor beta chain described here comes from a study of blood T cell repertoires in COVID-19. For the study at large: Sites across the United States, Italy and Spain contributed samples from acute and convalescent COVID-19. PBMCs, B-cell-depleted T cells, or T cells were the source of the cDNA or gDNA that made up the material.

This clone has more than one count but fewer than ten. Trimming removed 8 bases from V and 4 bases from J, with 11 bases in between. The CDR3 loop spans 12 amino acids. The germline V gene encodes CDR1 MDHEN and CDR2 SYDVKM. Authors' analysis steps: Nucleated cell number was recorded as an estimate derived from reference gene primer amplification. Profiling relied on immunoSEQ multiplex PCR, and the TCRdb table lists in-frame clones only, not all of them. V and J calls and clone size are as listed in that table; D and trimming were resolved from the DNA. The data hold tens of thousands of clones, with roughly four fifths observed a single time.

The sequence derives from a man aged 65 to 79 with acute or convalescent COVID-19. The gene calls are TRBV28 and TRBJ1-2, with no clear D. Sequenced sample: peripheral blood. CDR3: CASLTPGYGYTF. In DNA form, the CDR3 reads TGTGCCAGCTTGACCCCGGGCTATGGCTACACCTTC.